This TCR beta chain comes out of a study of blood T cell repertoires in COVID-19. Study information: PBMCs, B-cell-depleted T cells, or T cells provided the cDNA or gDNA that made up the material.

The V gene's germline CDR1 is SGHRS and CDR2 YFSETQ. This CDR3 has 15 amino acids. V lost 4 bases and J lost 3; bases outside the gene matches: 8. Authors' analysis steps: For nucleated cells, counts were estimated from reference gene primer amplification. Generated by immunoSEQ multiplex PCR, the TCRdb table keeps only in-frame clones and is missing some. Clonal size and the V and J genes are those of that table, whereas D and trimming came from the DNA. The sample carries more than 200,000 clones, approximately 88% recorded once. This TCR derives from a man in his forties with acute or convalescent COVID-19. This chain joins TRBV5-1 and TRBJ2-7; TRBD1 matches at 9 bases. The specimen sequenced was peripheral blood. CDR3 sequence reads: CASSTGTGNVYEQYF. CDR3 coding DNA: TGCGCCAGCAGCACAGGGACAGGGAATGTCTACGAGCAGTACTTC.